This is a list of T cell receptor beta chains from one sample in a study of early T cells in non-severe SARS-CoV-2 infection. Each CDR3 protein gets one entry after TCRdb re-called the 5' RACE reads with MiXCR. The repertoire holds tens of thousands of distinct CDR3 sequences, just under 9% seen once, with approximately 16% in the top ten. Sequenced input: whole blood. These receptor sequences come from an adult who was a healthcare worker with PCR-confirmed SARS-CoV-2 infection or an uninfected control (not recorded which). Each CDR3 is given with its conserved first and last residue. A D gene is named only where the DNA matches it firmly. A clone size is listed for some rows: how often the clone was seen (once, few, many), or a class if it is expanded.

abundance	d_gene	j_gene	v_gene	len	CDR3nt	CDR3aa
many	TRBD2	TRBJ2-5	TRBV7-7	14	TGTGCCAGTAGGGGAGCGGGGCTCCAAGAGACCCAGTACTTC	CASRGAGLQETQYF
many	.	TRBJ2-7	TRBV29-1	14	TGCAGCGTTGAAGGGGTCGGGAGCATATACGAGCAGTACTTC	CSVEGVGSIYEQYF
many	TRBD2	TRBJ2-7	TRBV9	16	TGTGCCAGCAGCGTGGGAACTACTAGCGGCTCCTACGAGCAGTACTTC	CASSVGTTSGSYEQYF
.	.	TRBJ2-7	TRBV29-1	13	TGCAGCGTTGATGGCGGAGGGGGCTACGAGCAGTACTTC	CSVDGGGGYEQYF
few	.	TRBJ2-2	TRBV9	16	TGTGCCAGCAGCGTCTCTACGGGCCAGGGCGACGGGGAGCTGTTTTTT	CASSVSTGQGDGELFF
.	.	TRBJ1-2	TRBV12-3/TRBV12-4	14	TGTGCCAGCAGTTTCGTCGGGAGGAACTATGGCTACACCTTC	CASSFVGRNYGYTF
many	.	TRBJ2-1	TRBV30	13	TGTGCCTGGATGGCAGAAGATTACAATGAGCAGTTCTTC	CAWMAEDYNEQFF
.	.	TRBJ2-7	TRBV6-2/TRBV6-3	14	TGTGCCAGCAGCTTCTACCGACCGGCGGGCGAGCAGTACTTC	CASSFYRPAGEQYF
.	.	TRBJ1-4	TRBV12-3/TRBV12-4	17	TGTGCCAGCAGTTTCCGACAGGTAGAAGCAACTAATGAAAAACTGTTTTTT	CASSFRQVEATNEKLFF
few	.	TRBJ2-5	TRBV4-1	11	TGCGCCAGCAGCCGTGGGGAGACCCAGTACTTC	CASSRGETQYF
many	.	TRBJ2-3	TRBV20-1	14	TGCAGTGGGAGCGAGTTTGTCGGCACAGATACGCAGTATTTT	CSGSEFVGTDTQYF
many	TRBD2	TRBJ2-1	TRBV20-1	17	TGCAGTGCTAGCTTACCCGGGACTAGCGGGAGATACAATGAGCAGTTCTTC	CSASLPGTSGRYNEQFF
.	.	TRBJ2-5	TRBV29-1	12	TGCAGCGTTGCGGCGAGTGCAGAGACCCAGTACTTC	CSVAASAETQYF
many	TRBD1	TRBJ2-1	TRBV5-1	15	TGCGCCAGCAGCTCGCCCAGGGGACAGGGCAATGAGCAGTTCTTC	CASSSPRGQGNEQFF
.	.	TRBJ1-2	TRBV2	11	TGTGCCAGCAGTGGCCAGTATGGCTACACCTTC	CASSGQYGYTF
.	.	TRBJ2-1	TRBV4-3	17	TGCGCCAGCAGCCATGGAAACCCGGGACGGAGCTACAATGAGCAGTTCTTC	CASSHGNPGRSYNEQFF